Shown below are 32 T cell receptor beta chains from a single sample sequenced in a study of control samples from healthy donors and cancer patients (dated by TCRdb to about 2020). The receptor library was made with the immunoSEQ multiplex PCR assay. TCRdb's version of the immuneACCESS table is confined to in-frame rearrangements and falls short of the full clone set. An unresolved V gene accounts for under half of the shortfall where checked; the remainder is of unknown origin. In this sample the table shows 50,000 or so clones, 75% to 90% of which occur a single time. The ten most abundant clones make up 10% of the sample. The sequenced sample consisted of blood. The receptors come from a man in his 70s in good health.

The chain combines TRBV4-1 with TRBJ2-6, with D possibly TRBD2 on 5 matching bases. Germline V gives CDR1 MGHRA, CDR2 YSYEKL. The V and J ends lost 7 bases and 0 bases respectively, with 10 bases between them. The CDR3 consists of 15 residues. CDR3 DNA: TGCGCCAGCACTAGAGGGAGCTCTGGGGCCAACGTCCTGACTTTC. Translating it yields CASTRGSSGANVLTF.

The V and J genes are TRBV5-1 and TRBJ2-5; 9 bases align to TRBD2. The CDR3 is 14 amino acids. Trimming at V came to 4 bases and at J to 4 bases, leaving 5 bases not matched to a gene. Per the germline V gene, CDR1 is SGHRS and CDR2 is YFSETQ. The CDR3 coding sequence is TGCGCCAGCAGCCCCGGACTAGCGTCAGAGACCCAGTACTTC. This gives the protein CASSPGLASETQYF.

This chain links TRBV25-1 with TRBJ2-7; D perhaps matches TRBD2 (5 bases). Germline V lookup: CDR1 MGHDK, CDR2 SYGVNS. The V end lost 3 bases, the J end lost 1 base, and 10 bases lay between the germline ends. This CDR3 contains 14 residues. For the CDR3, the DNA is TGTGCCAGCAGTGAGCCCGGGAAGTCCTACGAGCAGTACTTC. Translating it yields CASSEPGKSYEQYF.

The rearrangement links TRBV29-1 to TRBJ2-7; D not resolved. The CDR3 totals 11 residues. The V gene's germline CDR1 is SQVTM and CDR2 ANQGSEA. The V gene lost 4 bases and the J gene lost 4 bases, with 8 bases spanning the gap. The CDR3 region has the DNA TGCAGCGTTGCCCAACCTTACGAGCAGTACTTC. Translating it yields CSVAQPYEQYF.

To note about this clone: Relative to the germline gene, one junction end is altered; a read error may explain this. V and J are TRBV3-1 (or the pseudogene TRBV3-2) and TRBJ1-2; D possibly corresponds to TRBD1 (6 bases). In germline, CDR1 is LGHDT, CDR2 YNNKEL (reference sequence). The CDR3 sequence is 14 residues long. Here the CDR3 reads CASTLGQRNSGYTF. In DNA, the CDR3 is TGTGCCAGCACCCTAGGACAGCGGAACTCTGGCTACACCTTC.

The CDR3 protein is CASSLGTDSGANVLTF. The DNA of the CDR3 is TGTGCCAGCAGCCTCGGGACGGACTCTGGGGCCAACGTCCTGACTTTC. J is TRBJ2-6 and V is TRBV11-3, with D perhaps being TRBD1 or TRBD2 (5 bases each). Germline loops: CDR1 SGHNT, CDR2 YENEEA. This CDR3 region has 16 residues. Trimming removed 5 bases from V and 0 bases from J, with 11 bases in between.

This chain links TRBV5-1 with TRBJ1-4; D is uncertain. Trimming removed 0 bases at V and 4 bases at J, with 10 bases between. Germline V gene sequence: CDR1 SGHRS, CDR2 YFSETQ. The CDR3 contains 15 residues. This chain's CDR3 is CASSLVGFSNEKLFF. The CDR3, as DNA: TGCGCCAGCAGCTTGGTTGGGTTTAGTAATGAAAAACTGTTTTTT. Full variable domain (remainder filled in from reference TRBV5-1 and TRBJ1-4): KAGVTQTPRYLIKTRGQQVTLSCSPISGHRSVSWYQQTPGQGLQFLFEYFSETQRNKGNFPGRFSGRQFSNSRSEMNVSTLELGDSALYLCASSLVGFSNEKLFFGSGTQLSVL.

The V gene is TRBV29-1, the J gene TRBJ1-1; 7 positions match TRBD1. The J segment lost 0 bases and the V segment lost 2 bases, leaving 3 bases of the junction unmatched. This CDR3 is built from 14 residues. Looked up from germline, CDR1 is SQVTM and CDR2 is ANQGSEA. This chain's CDR3 is CSVERGQLNTEAFF. The CDR3 DNA sequence: TGCAGCGTTGAAAGGGGACAGCTGAACACTGAAGCTTTCTTT.

This clone showed up just a few times. Written as DNA, the CDR3 is TGTGCCAGCAGCCAAGAAGGGGGGATTGAAGCTTTCTTT. Translation: CASSQEGGIEAFF. The chain joins TRBV3-1 (or the pseudogene TRBV3-2) to TRBJ1-1, with D possibly matching TRBD1 (6 bases). This CDR3 has 13 amino acids. CDR1 and CDR2 (germline): LGHDT, YNNKEL (reference sequence). Trimming left V 0 bases short and J 7 bases short, with 9 bases between.

The chain is built from TRBV6-5 and TRBJ1-5; a possible D gene is TRBD1 (5 bases). This CDR3 is built from 15 residues. The germline V gene has CDR1 MNHEY and CDR2 SVGAGI. Between the trimmed V and J ends, which lost 7 bases and 2 bases, there was a span of 15 bases. The CDR3 DNA reads as TGTGCCAGCACCCCTAGGGGCGCGGGCAATCAGCCCCAGCATTTT. Protein: CASTPRGAGNQPQHF.

The chain uses TRBV6-4 and TRBJ2-1; 7 nucleotides match TRBD2. The length of the CDR3 is 16 residues. Germline V lookup: CDR1 MRHNA, CDR2 SNTAGT. V was clipped by 3 bases and J by 0 bases; unmatched bases: 5. As DNA, the CDR3 is TGTGCCAGCAGTGAACAAGCGGGGAGCTCCTACAATGAGCAGTTCTTC. Its translation is CASSEQAGSSYNEQFF.

The chain carries TRBV4-1 and TRBJ2-2; possibly TRBD2 for D (5 bases). Germline values: CDR1 MGHRA, CDR2 YSYEKL. The V end lost 3 bases, the J end lost 3 bases, and 8 bases lay between the germline ends. This CDR3 is 14 amino acids long. CDR3 in DNA: TGCGCCAGCAGCCATACCGGGGACACCGGGGAGCTGTTTTTT. Its protein is CASSHTGDTGELFF.

The rearrangement joins TRBV11-2 to TRBJ2-6; no clear D. CDR1 is SGHAT and CDR2 is FQNNGV in the germline V gene. The CDR3 loop spans 15 amino acids. The V gene lost 3 bases and the J gene lost 0 bases, with 6 bases spanning the gap. Written as DNA, the CDR3 is TGTGCCAGCAGCTTGGGCGTCTCTGGGGCCAACGTCCTGACTTTC. This translates into CASSLGVSGANVLTF.

The rearrangement links TRBV7-2 to TRBJ2-3; 10 bases align to TRBD2. Germline assignment: CDR1 SGHTA and CDR2 FQGNSA. With V trimmed by 1 base and J by 7 bases, 5 bases remained unmatched. CDR3 length equals 15 residues. Written as DNA, the CDR3 is TGTGCCAGCAGCTTAGAACTAGCGGGAAGTCATACGCAGTATTTT. This encodes CASSLELAGSHTQYF. Full variable domain (outside the CDR3, taken from reference TRBV7-2 and TRBJ2-3): GAGVSQSPSNKVTEKGKDVELRCDPISGHTALYWYRQSLGQGLEFLIYFQGNSAPDKSGLPSDRFSAERTGGSVSTLTIQRTQQEDSAVYLCASSLELAGSHTQYFGPGTRLTVL.

The chain is built from TRBV14 and TRBJ2-3; 7 nucleotides align to TRBD1. The CDR3 runs to 18 residues. With V trimmed by 4 bases and J by 6 bases, 19 bases remained unmatched. Germline values: CDR1 SGHDN, CDR2 FVKESK. The CDR3 region has the DNA TGTGCCAGCAGCCGAAGTTTTGGGCAGGGGGATCCTTCGGATACGCAGTATTTT. Its translation: CASSRSFGQGDPSDTQYF.

This clone was picked up a small number of times. In the same sample, other DNA sequences code for this CDR3. CDR3 nucleotides: TGTGCCAGCAGCCCCCAGGGGAGGGGGCGGGCTTTCTTT. This translates into CASSPQGRGRAFF. This chain links TRBV7-2 with TRBJ1-1, with 7 bases matching TRBD1. V lost 5 bases, J lost 11 bases, and 11 bases stayed unmatched. The CDR3 is 13 residues long. In germline, CDR1 is SGHTA, CDR2 FQGNSA.

This clone came up a few times. The rearrangement joins TRBV5-1 to TRBJ2-1, with 9 nucleotides matching TRBD2. This CDR3 is 15 amino acids long. Germline lookup yields CDR1 SGHRS and CDR2 YFSETQ. The J segment lost 4 bases and the V segment lost 3 bases, leaving 5 bases of the junction unmatched. In DNA form, the CDR3 reads TGCGCCAGCAGCTCGGGACTAGCAGATTACAATGAGCAGTTCTTC. Translating it yields CASSSGLADYNEQFF.

V gene TRBV2 combines with J gene TRBJ2-3, with D maybe TRBD2 (5 bases). V lost 6 bases to trimming and J lost 6 bases, with 10 bases between them. This CDR3 contains 12 residues. Germline CDR1 reads SNHLY; CDR2 reads FYNNEI. This chain's CDR3 is CASREGADTQYF. The CDR3 DNA reads as TGTGCCAGCAGAGAGGGCGCGGATACGCAGTATTTT.

The rearrangement uses TRBV7-2 and TRBJ2-7; no definite D call. This CDR3 contains 12 residues. Germline CDR1 and CDR2: SGHTA and FQGNSA. The V end was cut by 2 bases, the J end by 4 bases, with 6 bases between. DNA for the CDR3: TGTGCCAGCAGCTTATCGTATTACGAGCAGTACTTC. Its protein product is CASSLSYYEQYF.

This chain links TRBV4-1 with TRBJ2-7; D perhaps matches TRBD1 (5 bases). The CDR3 is made up of 12 amino acids. With 4 bases removed from V and 7 bases from J, the gap between germline ends came to 11 bases. Germline CDR1 and CDR2: MGHRA and YSYEKL. The chain's CDR3 is CASSRGRGEQYF. CDR3 nucleotide sequence: TGCGCCAGCAGCCGGGGAAGGGGAGAGCAGTACTTC.

The chain has TRBV18 and TRBJ2-6; 7 bases are shared with TRBD2. CDR3 length equals 16 residues. Losses at the gene ends were 1 base for V and 2 bases for J; bases not matched to a gene: 2. Per germline, CDR1 KGHSH and CDR2 LQKENI. The CDR3 DNA reads TGTGCCAGCTCACCACGGGGGGGGACTGGGGCCAACGTCCTGACTTTC. Protein sequence: CASSPRGGTGANVLTF. Together with reference TRBV18 and TRBJ2-6, the CDR3 gives the full variable domain: NAGVMQNPRHLVRRRGQEARLRCSPMKGHSHVYWYRQLPEEGLKFMVYLQKENIIDESGMPKERFSAEFPKEGPSILRIQQVVRGDSAAYFCASSPRGGTGANVLTFGAGSRLTVL.

The chain has TRBV7-2 and TRBJ2-5; D unresolved. CDR3 length: 12 amino acids. From germline, CDR1 is SGHTA and CDR2 FQGNSA. V shed 5 bases and J shed 9 bases, with 13 bases lying between them. The CDR3 DNA reads TGTGCCAGCAGCCCGACCGCTAAGGCCCAGTACTTC. Translation gives CASSPTAKAQYF.

This clone was recorded only once. J is TRBJ1-1 and V is TRBV15, with D maybe TRBD1 (5 bases). The V gene's germline CDR1 is LNHNV and CDR2 YYDKDF (reference sequence). The length of the CDR3 is 13 residues. V lost 1 base and J 6 bases, leaving 9 bases between the germline ends. CDR3: CATSRVRQSEAFF. Written as DNA, the CDR3 is TGTGCCACCAGCAGAGTTCGACAGTCTGAAGCTTTCTTT.

This clone has more than one count but fewer than ten. At the DNA level, this CDR3 is encoded by other sequences in the same sample as well. This rearrangement joins TRBV30 to TRBJ2-3, with a weak D call TRBD2 (6 bases). Trimming took off 0 bases at V and 4 bases at J, with 8 bases between the two ends. Germline CDR1 is GTSNPN and CDR2 is SVGIG (reference sequence). This CDR3 is 13 amino acids long. The CDR3 loop reads CAWSVRRADTQYF. The CDR3 coding sequence is TGTGCCTGGAGTGTTCGGAGGGCAGATACGCAGTATTTT.

V gene TRBV5-5 combines with J gene TRBJ1-1; TRBD1 aligns across 7 bases. V lost 4 bases and J lost 7; bases outside the gene matches: 7. The CDR3 sequence is 13 residues long. The germline gives CDR1 SGHKS, CDR2 YYEKEE (reference sequence). CDR3 nucleotides: TGTGCCAGCAGCCATGGGACAGCTTATGAAGCTTTCTTT. It yields the protein CASSHGTAYEAFF.

This clone was detected only once. The chain uses TRBV13 and TRBJ1-2; weak D call: TRBD1 (5 bases). V was pared by 7 bases and J by 2 bases, with 14 bases between. The CDR3 covers 14 residues. Looked up from germline, CDR1 is PRHDT and CDR2 is FYEKMQ (reference sequence). This CDR3 reads CASNLRGLNYGYTF. The CDR3 DNA sequence: TGTGCCAGCAACTTGAGGGGATTGAACTATGGCTACACCTTC. Together with reference TRBV13 and TRBJ1-2, the CDR3 gives the full variable domain: AAGVIQSPRHLIKEKRETATLKCYPIPRHDTVYWYQQGPGQDPQFLISFYEKMQSDKGSIPDRFSAQQFSDYHSELNMSSLELGDSALYFCASNLRGLNYGYTFGSGTRLTVV.

This clone has more than one count but fewer than ten. The chain uses TRBV2 and TRBJ2-3; TRBD2 matches at 11 bases. The CDR3 loop spans 14 amino acids. Germline-derived CDR1 and CDR2 are SNHLY and FYNNEI. The V segment lost 5 bases and the J segment 4 bases; nucleotides outside the gene matches: 2. The CDR3 reads CASSLAGGADTQYF. Here the CDR3 DNA reads TGTGCCAGCAGTCTAGCGGGAGGTGCAGATACGCAGTATTTT.

This sequence joins TRBV11-2 and TRBJ2-1; 12 bases are shared with TRBD2. Germline V gene lookup returns CDR1 SGHAT and CDR2 FQNNGV. Trimming took 1 base from V and 6 from J; bases not matched to a gene: 10. This CDR3 comprises 18 residues. This CDR3 reads CASSLVASGRAGANEQFF. The DNA of the CDR3 is TGTGCCAGCAGCTTAGTGGCTAGCGGGAGGGCCGGGGCCAATGAGCAGTTCTTC.

J is TRBJ2-3 and V is TRBV24-1; a possible D gene is TRBD1 (6 bases). Trimming removed 7 bases from V and 7 bases from J, with 20 bases in between. Germline CDR1 and CDR2: KGHDR and SFDVKD. This CDR3 region has 15 residues. The CDR3 is CATSANRAGPYTQYF. CDR3 DNA: TGTGCCACCAGCGCAAACAGGGCAGGTCCATATACGCAGTATTTT.

The chain has TRBV27 and TRBJ1-5, with 8 bases aligning to TRBD1. Germline V gives CDR1 MNHEY, CDR2 SMNVEV (reference sequence). The CDR3 runs 16 residues. Trimming at V came to 4 bases and at J to 7 bases, leaving 12 bases not matched to a gene. In DNA form, the CDR3 reads TGTGCCAGCAGTTCAGAACAGGGGGGACAAGGACAGCCCCAGCATTTT. Protein sequence: CASSSEQGGQGQPQHF.

The chain has TRBV2 and TRBJ1-1; D may be TRBD1 (5 bases). This CDR3 has 12 residues. CDR1 is SNHLY, CDR2 FYNNEI, per germline. V dropped 6 bases and J dropped 11 bases, with 16 bases sitting between them. In nucleotides, the CDR3 is TGTGCCAGCAGGGGGGACGGCATGAAGGCTTTCTTT. Protein: CASRGDGMKAFF. Drawing the rest from reference TRBV2 and TRBJ1-1, the complete variable domain is EPEVTQTPSHQVTQMGQEVILRCVPISNHLYFYWYRQILGQKVEFLVSFYNNEISEKSEIFDDQFSVERPDGSNFTLKIRSTKLEDSAMYFCASRGDGMKAFFGQGTRLTVV.

This sequence joins TRBV5-5 and TRBJ1-4; D is unclear. Trimming cost V 0 bases and J 10 bases, with 4 bases left between them. Per the germline V gene, CDR1 is SGHKS and CDR2 is YYEKEE (reference sequence). This CDR3 spans 11 amino acids. CDR3 protein: CASSLGRKLFF. CDR3 nucleotide sequence: TGTGCCAGCAGCTTGGGACGAAAACTGTTTTTT.